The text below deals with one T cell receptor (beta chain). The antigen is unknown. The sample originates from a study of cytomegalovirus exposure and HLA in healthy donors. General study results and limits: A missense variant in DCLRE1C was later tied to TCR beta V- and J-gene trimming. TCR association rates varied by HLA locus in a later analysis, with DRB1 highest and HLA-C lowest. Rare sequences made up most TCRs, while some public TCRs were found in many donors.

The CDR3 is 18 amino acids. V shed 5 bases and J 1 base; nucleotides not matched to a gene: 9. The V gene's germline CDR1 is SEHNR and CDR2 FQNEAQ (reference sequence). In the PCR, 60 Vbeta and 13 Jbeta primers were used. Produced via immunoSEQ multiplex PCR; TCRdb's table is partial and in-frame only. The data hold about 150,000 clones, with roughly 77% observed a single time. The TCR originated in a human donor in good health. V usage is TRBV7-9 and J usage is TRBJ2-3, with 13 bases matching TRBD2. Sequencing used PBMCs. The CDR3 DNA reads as TGTGCCAGCAGCACCCGGAGACTAGCGGGGGGACGCACAGATACGCAGTATTTT. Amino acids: CASSTRRLAGGRTDTQYF.